The 14 T cell receptor beta chains presented below share a single source sample, sequenced in a study of T-cell memory formation after mild COVID-19. One entry per CDR3 protein results from TCRdb running MiXCR on the 5' RACE reads. The sample shows about 560,000 distinct CDR3 sequences, roughly 17% of them seen only once. Sequencing was performed on PBMCs or a T cell subset sorted from them (not recorded which). These receptors all come from an adult woman who had mild COVID-19 (a few samples of this study predate the infection). Cell type and time point are not known.

The sample holds a few counts of this clonotype. The chain is built from TRBV9 and TRBJ1-2; weak D call: TRBD1 (5 bases). Germline CDR1 is SGDLS and CDR2 is YYNGEE. CDR3 length: 15 amino acids. V was trimmed by 0 bases and J by 3 bases, leaving 12 bases between them. The CDR3 reads CASSVAQGVDYGYTF. CDR3 DNA sequence: TGTGCCAGCAGCGTAGCTCAAGGGGTGGACTATGGCTACACCTTC.

This clonotype has a count of ten or more. V and J are TRBV3-1 and TRBJ2-7; D ambiguous. Germline CDR1 and CDR2: LGHDT and YNNKEL (reference sequence). The length of the CDR3 is 12 residues. Trimming stripped 3 bases from V and 0 bases from J, with 3 bases between. CDR3 residues: CASSQSSYEQYF. CDR3 nucleotide sequence: TGTGCCAGCAGCCAGAGCTCCTACGAGCAGTACTTC.

The V gene is TRBV27, the J gene TRBJ2-3, with no clear D. V was clipped by 6 bases and J by 0 bases, with 16 bases between them. Looked up from germline, CDR1 is MNHEY and CDR2 is SMNVEV (reference sequence). There are 16 residues in the CDR3. The CDR3 DNA reads as TGTGCCAGCAGCTCCTGGGGAAGGCGGAGCACAGATACGCAGTATTTT. Its protein product is CASSSWGRRSTDTQYF.

This sequence joins TRBV3-1 and TRBJ1-1, with D perhaps matching TRBD1 (5 bases). This CDR3 spans 11 amino acids. The V gene lost 8 bases and the J gene lost 5 bases, with 9 bases spanning the gap. From germline, CDR1 is LGHDT and CDR2 YNNKEL (reference sequence). The CDR3 DNA reads as TGTGCCAGCGGACATCCTACTGAAGCTTTCTTT. Translating gives CASGHPTEAFF.

In its sample, this clonotype was seen a few times. The chain recombines TRBV4-3 with TRBJ2-7; 7 bases match TRBD2. Germline values: CDR1 LGHNA, CDR2 YSLEER. The CDR3 loop spans 16 amino acids. V lost 0 bases, J lost 5 bases, and 10 bases stayed unmatched. CDR3 bases: TGCGCCAGCAGCCAAGATGGGGTAAGCGGGACGGACGAGCAGTACTTC. Amino acid sequence: CASSQDGVSGTDEQYF.

This clonotype has only a few counts. CDR3 nucleotide sequence: TGTGCCAGTAGTATATCAGCGTGGGCAGACGCTCCGAGGGGTGAAGCTTTCTTT. It translates to CASSISAWADAPRGEAFF. This chain uses TRBV19 with TRBJ1-1; possible D gene TRBD1, 5 bases. CDR3 size: 18 residues. Trimming removed 2 bases at V and 7 bases at J, with 26 bases between. Germline CDR1 is LNHDA and CDR2 is SQIVND (reference sequence).

This chain joins TRBV25-1 and TRBJ2-6; TRBD1 matches at 8 bases. Unmatched junction bases numbered 6, after V lost 7 bases and J lost 1 base. From germline, CDR1 is MGHDK and CDR2 SYGVNS. CDR3 length equals 16 residues. CDR3 amino acids: CASTGQGWSGANVLTF. CDR3 nucleotides: TGTGCCAGCACCGGACAGGGATGGTCTGGGGCCAACGTCCTGACTTTC.

The V gene is TRBV9, the J gene TRBJ1-2; no clear D gene. This CDR3 contains 15 residues. V was trimmed by 1 base and J by 4 bases, leaving 14 bases between them. The germline V gene has CDR1 SGDLS and CDR2 YYNGEE. The CDR3 DNA reads as TGTGCCAGCAGCGTACCAGGTTTGGGCACCTATGGCTACACCTTC. Its translation: CASSVPGLGTYGYTF.

The gene calls are TRBV5-6 and TRBJ2-2; D might be TRBD1 or TRBD2, each matching 6 bases. Trimming shortened V by 3 bases and J by 5 bases, and 17 bases separated the two germline ends. The CDR3 is 16 residues long. The germline CDR1 and CDR2 sequences are SGHDT and YYEEEE. CDR3 in amino acids: CASSSFGGLRTGELFF. The CDR3 DNA follows: TGTGCCAGCAGCTCCTTCGGGGGCCTAAGAACCGGGGAGCTGTTTTTT.

This clonotype was detected many times. The CDR3 spells CASSTRPIKTTDRSYEQYF. CDR3 sequence (DNA): TGTGCCAGCAGCACCCGCCCGATTAAAACCACGGACAGATCCTACGAGCAGTACTTC. The chain joins TRBV7-9 to TRBJ2-7; maybe TRBD1 (6 bases). Germline V gene data show CDR1 as SEHNR and CDR2 as FQNEAQ (reference sequence). CDR3 size: 19 residues. The V end was cut by 5 bases, the J end by 1 base, with 27 bases between.

The chain is built from TRBV18 and TRBJ1-1, with 7 bases aligning to TRBD1. The V and J ends lost 4 bases and 6 bases, in that order; junction bases with no gene match: 5. The CDR3 loop spans 13 amino acids. Per germline, CDR1 KGHSH and CDR2 LQKENI. The CDR3 protein is CASSRDRAAEAFF. CDR3 DNA sequence: TGTGCCAGCTCACGCGACAGGGCCGCTGAAGCTTTCTTT.

The chain recombines TRBV15 with TRBJ2-3; unclear D gene. V lost 3 bases and J 5 bases, leaving 6 bases between the germline ends. Looked up from germline, CDR1 is LNHNV and CDR2 is YYDKDF (reference sequence). The CDR3 extends over 12 amino acids. The CDR3 region is CATSSRRDTQYF. CDR3 sequence (DNA): TGTGCCACCAGCAGCCGACGAGATACGCAGTATTTT.

This clonotype has more than one count but fewer than ten. J is TRBJ1-5 and V is TRBV7-2, with TRBD1 matching over 7 bases. Germline values: CDR1 SGHTA, CDR2 FQGNSA. V dropped 5 bases and J dropped 5; count of bases not matched to a gene: 3. This CDR3 contains 13 residues. The CDR3 loop is CASSRDRYQPQHF. The CDR3 coding sequence is TGTGCCAGCAGCCGGGACAGATATCAGCCCCAGCATTTT.

This chain joins TRBV2 and TRBJ2-1; D could derive from TRBD1 or TRBD2 (6 bases each). V lost 4 bases and J 0 bases, leaving 13 bases between the germline ends. CDR3 length equals 16 residues. The germline V gene has CDR1 SNHLY and CDR2 FYNNEI. Written as DNA, the CDR3 is TGTGCCAGCAGTGCGGGGGCCGGCCTCTCCTACAATGAGCAGTTCTTC. It codes for CASSAGAGLSYNEQFF.